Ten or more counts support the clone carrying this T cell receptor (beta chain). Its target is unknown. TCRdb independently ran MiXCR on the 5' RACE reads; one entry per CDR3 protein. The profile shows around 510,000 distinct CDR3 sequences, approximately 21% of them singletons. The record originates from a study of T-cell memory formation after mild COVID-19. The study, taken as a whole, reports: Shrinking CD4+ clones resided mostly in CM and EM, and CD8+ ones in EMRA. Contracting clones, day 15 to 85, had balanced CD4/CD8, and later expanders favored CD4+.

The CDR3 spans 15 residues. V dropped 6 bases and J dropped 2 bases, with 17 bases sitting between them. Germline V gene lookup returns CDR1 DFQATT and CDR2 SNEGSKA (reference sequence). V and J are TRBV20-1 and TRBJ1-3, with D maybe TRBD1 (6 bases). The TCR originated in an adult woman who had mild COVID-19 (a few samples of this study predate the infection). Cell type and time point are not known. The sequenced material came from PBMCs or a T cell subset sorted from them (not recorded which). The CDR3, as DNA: TGCAGTGCCGATCTCTGGGGGGCGCCTGGAAACACCATATATTTT. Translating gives CSADLWGAPGNTIYF.